This passage covers 21 T cell receptor beta chains from one sample sequenced in a study of OX40 agonist ivuxolimab in advanced cancers. Using immunoSEQ multiplex PCR, the repertoire was profiled, and TCRdb retains in-frame clones only, with some absent. The table shows 65,000 to 95,000 clones, with just over 90% occurring only once. Sequencing was performed on CD4+ or CD8+ T cells sorted from blood, taken in a trial of the OX40 agonist ivuxolimab. These receptors originate from an adult with an advanced solid tumor such as melanoma, head and neck, liver or kidney cancer.

CDR3 residues: CASSVVGLNPDTQYF. CDR3 nucleotide sequence: TGTGCCAGCAGCGTAGTGGGACTAAATCCAGATACGCAGTATTTT. The rearrangement links TRBV9 to TRBJ2-3, with 7 bases that match TRBD2. This CDR3 region has 15 residues. V shed 0 bases and J 4 bases; nucleotides not matched to a gene: 5. CDR1 and CDR2 from the germline V gene are SGDLS and YYNGEE.

The chain links TRBV29-1 to TRBJ2-1; 7 bases align to TRBD1. V lost 2 bases, J lost 7 bases, and 5 bases stayed unmatched. CDR3 size: 13 residues. Germline V gives CDR1 SQVTM, CDR2 ANQGSEA. For the CDR3, the DNA is TGCAGCGTTGAAAGACAGGGTCGGAATGAGCAGTTCTTC. It translates to CSVERQGRNEQFF.

V gene TRBV5-4 combines with J gene TRBJ1-4; a possible D gene is TRBD1 (5 bases). The germline CDR1 and CDR2 sequences are SGHNT and YYREEE (reference sequence). This CDR3 contains 16 residues. Between the trimmed V and J ends, which lost 2 bases and 0 bases, there was a span of 11 bases. The CDR3 DNA is TGTGCCAGCAGCTTAGCAGGGTTGTCAACTAATGAAAAACTGTTTTTT. As protein: CASSLAGLSTNEKLFF.

V and J are TRBV18 and TRBJ2-7, with 10 bases aligning to TRBD2. Germline CDR1 reads KGHSH; CDR2 reads LQKENI. The CDR3 loop spans 16 amino acids. Unmatched junction bases numbered 5, after V lost 3 bases and J lost 0 bases. Here the CDR3 DNA reads TGTGCCAGCTCACCGACCGGGACTAGCGTCTCCTACGAGCAGTACTTC. This gives the protein CASSPTGTSVSYEQYF.

This CDR3 is CASTPSPPGRGYTF. The DNA of the CDR3 is TGTGCCAGCACCCCTTCCCCCCCAGGGCGAGGCTACACCTTC. The chain employs TRBV11-2 and TRBJ1-2, with D maybe TRBD1 (5 bases). The V and J ends lost 7 bases and 8 bases respectively, with 20 bases between them. The CDR3 has 14 amino acids. Germline values: CDR1 SGHAT, CDR2 FQNNGV.

The count of this clone is one. The gene calls are TRBV7-3 and TRBJ2-7, with 9 nucleotides matching TRBD2. CDR3 length equals 14 residues. Germline assignment: CDR1 SGHTA and CDR2 FQGTGA. V lost 6 bases to trimming and J lost 5 bases; unmatched junction nucleotides: 8. The CDR3 sequence is CASSFGLATDEQYF. The CDR3 DNA sequence: TGTGCCAGCAGTTTTGGACTAGCGACTGACGAGCAGTACTTC.

The chain couples TRBV7-8 to TRBJ1-1; no reliable D call. This CDR3 contains 14 residues. The germline V gene encodes CDR1 SGHVS and CDR2 FQNEAQ. The V end lost 1 base, the J end lost 1 base, and 7 bases lay between the germline ends. CDR3 in DNA: TGTGCCAGCAGCTTAGGCCAGAAGAACACTGAAGCTTTCTTT. It codes for CASSLGQKNTEAFF.

This clone appeared a single time. The gene calls are TRBV19 and TRBJ2-1, with 10 positions matching TRBD2. V was pared by 5 bases and J by 6 bases, with 16 bases of the junction left unmatched. The CDR3 has 18 residues. The germline V gene has CDR1 LNHDA and CDR2 SQIVND (reference sequence). CDR3 sequence reads: CASSVGMLLAGGGNEQFF. The CDR3 DNA reads as TGTGCCAGTAGTGTTGGGATGCTATTAGCGGGAGGCGGCAATGAGCAGTTCTTC.

J is TRBJ2-7 and V is TRBV28; D not resolved. Germline V gene lookup returns CDR1 MDHEN and CDR2 SYDVKM. Deletions cut 7 bases from V and 9 bases from J, with 22 bases between. This CDR3 has 14 residues. The CDR3, as DNA: TGTGCCAGCACCACCCCCGCGGACCTACGAGTGCAGTACTTC. Amino acids: CASTTPADLRVQYF.

The chain carries TRBV5-1 and TRBJ2-3; D is perhaps TRBD2 (7 bases). V was pared by 4 bases and J by 4 bases, with 13 bases between. Germline V gives CDR1 SGHRS, CDR2 YFSETQ. The CDR3 has 14 amino acids. The CDR3 nucleotides read TGCGCCAGCAGCCCGGGGAGGGGGGCAGATACGCAGTATTTT. Translated, it gives CASSPGRGADTQYF.

This CDR3 is CASSVGLAGAYGANVLTF. The CDR3 coding sequence is TGTGCCAGCAGCGTAGGGTTAGCGGGAGCTTATGGGGCCAACGTCCTGACTTTC. This chain uses TRBV9 with TRBJ2-6, with TRBD2 matching over 9 bases. CDR3 size: 18 residues. V dropped 0 bases and J dropped 3; count of bases not matched to a gene: 7. From germline, CDR1 is SGDLS and CDR2 YYNGEE.

The rearrangement joins TRBV7-2 to TRBJ1-1; D unclear. The CDR3 consists of 15 residues. Germline CDR1 and CDR2: SGHTA and FQGNSA. The germline V and J ends were trimmed by 5 bases and 1 base, with 14 bases remaining between them. The CDR3 DNA sequence: TGTGCCAGCAGCCCCCCGGGGTATGGGAACACTGAAGCTTTCTTT. It is translated as CASSPPGYGNTEAFF.

This rearrangement joins TRBV2 to TRBJ1-5; TRBD1 matches at 8 bases. Germline loops: CDR1 SNHLY, CDR2 FYNNEI. The junction had 1 base not matched to a gene; V was cut back by 4 bases and J by 2 bases. This CDR3 is built from 14 residues. CDR3 bases: TGTGCCAGCAGTGCGGGACAGGGCAATCAGCCCCAGCATTTT. Translated, it gives CASSAGQGNQPQHF.

The chain carries TRBV6-5 and TRBJ2-7; a possible D gene is TRBD2 (5 bases). Germline lookup yields CDR1 MNHEY and CDR2 SVGAGI. The CDR3 spans 15 residues. The V gene lost 7 bases and the J gene lost 2 bases, with 18 bases spanning the gap. CDR3 protein: CASTYSTAAAYEQYF. CDR3 in DNA: TGTGCCAGCACCTATTCTACGGCAGCGGCCTACGAGCAGTACTTC.

V and J are TRBV2 and TRBJ1-5; 10 nucleotides line up with TRBD1. V dropped 5 bases and J dropped 4; count of bases not matched to a gene: 5. Per germline, CDR1 SNHLY and CDR2 FYNNEI. The CDR3 runs to 15 residues. CDR3 DNA: TGTGCCAGCAGTCGACAGGGGGCGCAGAATCAGCCCCAGCATTTT. Its protein is CASSRQGAQNQPQHF.

This clone turned up a few times. The J gene is TRBJ2-1, the V gene TRBV7-3; D uncertain. The CDR3 sequence is 13 residues long. Per germline, CDR1 SGHTA and CDR2 FQGTGA. The V end lost 5 bases, the J end lost 9 bases, and 14 bases lay between the germline ends. The chain's CDR3 is CASSPYSGSEQFF. DNA for the CDR3: TGTGCCAGCAGCCCCTATAGTGGTAGTGAGCAGTTCTTC.

The CDR3 reads CATPGQQNTEAFF. CDR3 DNA: TGTGCCACCCCGGGACAGCAGAACACTGAAGCTTTCTTT. This sequence joins TRBV6-1 and TRBJ1-1, with 7 bases aligning to TRBD1. Trimming cost V 10 bases and J 1 base; bases outside gene matches: 6. The V gene's germline CDR1 is MNHNS and CDR2 SASEGT. The CDR3 length is 13 residues.

The V and J genes are TRBV11-2 and TRBJ2-7, with 9 positions matching TRBD1. V was pared by 5 bases and J by 6 bases, with 11 bases of the junction left unmatched. This CDR3 is built from 15 residues. CDR1 SGHAT and CDR2 FQNNGV come from the germline V gene. The chain's CDR3 is CASSTTGTGKREQYF. The CDR3 DNA reads TGTGCCAGCAGCACCACCGGGACAGGGAAACGCGAGCAGTACTTC.

The V and J genes are TRBV7-9 and TRBJ2-7, with D tentatively TRBD1 (5 bases). The V end lost 2 bases, the J end lost 2 bases, and 10 bases lay between the germline ends. Germline V gene sequence: CDR1 SEHNR, CDR2 FQNEAQ (reference sequence). There are 14 residues in the CDR3. CDR3 DNA: TGTGCCAGCAGCTTAATCGCAGGGCCCTACGAGCAGTACTTC. Translating it yields CASSLIAGPYEQYF.

The V and J genes are TRBV19 and TRBJ2-1; D gene unclear. CDR1 is LNHDA, CDR2 SQIVND, per germline (reference sequence). This CDR3 contains 16 residues. V gave up 9 bases and J gave up 0 bases, with 18 bases separating them. The CDR3 region is CASSGRTSSSYNEQFF. DNA for the CDR3: TGTGCCAGCTCCGGACGGACGAGCAGCTCCTACAATGAGCAGTTCTTC. Supplemented by reference TRBV19 and TRBJ2-1, the full variable domain reads DGGITQSPKYLFRKEGQNVTLSCEQNLNHDAMYWYRQDPGQGLRLIYYSQIVNDFQKGDIAEGYSVSREKKESFPLTVTSAQKNPTAFYLCASSGRTSSSYNEQFFGPGTRLTVL.

This chain joins TRBV7-2 and TRBJ1-1, with 7 positions matching TRBD1. CDR3 length: 13 residues. Looked up from germline, CDR1 is SGHTA and CDR2 is FQGNSA. V was clipped by 5 bases and J by 4 bases; unmatched bases: 4. The CDR3 bases are TGTGCCAGCAGCCGAGACAGGGTCACTGAAGCTTTCTTT. This gives the protein CASSRDRVTEAFF.